The sequence of this T cell receptor (beta chain) was determined in a study of OX40 agonist ivuxolimab in advanced cancers. About the research overall: Roughly two fifths of patients had received prior checkpoint inhibitor therapy.

V was trimmed by 3 bases and J by 3 bases, leaving 15 bases between them. This CDR3 has 16 amino acids. CDR1 SEHNR and CDR2 FQNEAQ come from the germline V gene (reference sequence). Here immunoSEQ multiplex PCR was the method, and the copy in TCRdb shows in-frame clones only, minus some. The sample has 79,000 or so clones, 65% to 90% seen once; the top ten hold about 0.6%. The chain joins TRBV7-9 to TRBJ2-1; possibly TRBD1 for D (6 bases). The receptor was derived from an adult with an advanced solid tumor such as melanoma, head and neck, liver or kidney cancer. The sample was CD4+ or CD8+ T cells sorted from blood, taken in a trial of the OX40 agonist ivuxolimab. The CDR3 nucleotides are TGTGCCAGCAGCTTTAACAGGGAAATGAGCTACAATGAGCAGTTCTTC. This translates into CASSFNREMSYNEQFF.